This T cell receptor beta chain is from a study of CD8 T cells in Susac syndrome. On the study more broadly: Clinical remission applied to roughly 8 sequenced Susac syndrome patients, and six had active disease.

In the case of this clonotype: Its antigen remains unknown.

Trimming removed 7 bases at V and 3 bases at J, with 11 bases between. The germline V gene has CDR1 SGDLS and CDR2 YYNGEE. The CDR3 runs to 13 residues. Notes on the study in general: Clonal expansion was missing from Susac syndrome CD4+ T cell repertoires.

Roughly 0.45 to 1 ug RNA was reverse transcribed with random hexamers. TCR beta CDR3 was amplified by immunoSEQ multiplex PCR. This amplification extended across 54 Vbeta and 13 Jbeta segments. Each CDR3 protein gets one entry after TCRdb re-called the immunoSEQ multiplex PCR reads with MiXCR. The sample holds approximately 210,000 distinct CDR3 sequences, about 94% seen once. The receptor was derived from a human donor with Susac syndrome. The sample comprised CD4+ T cells from PBMCs. The rearrangement joins TRBV9 to TRBJ1-3; TRBD1 is a possible D gene (6 bases). This CDR3 reads CASGGGNGNTIYF. In DNA, the CDR3 is TGTGCCAGCGGGGGCGGGAATGGAAACACCATATATTTT.